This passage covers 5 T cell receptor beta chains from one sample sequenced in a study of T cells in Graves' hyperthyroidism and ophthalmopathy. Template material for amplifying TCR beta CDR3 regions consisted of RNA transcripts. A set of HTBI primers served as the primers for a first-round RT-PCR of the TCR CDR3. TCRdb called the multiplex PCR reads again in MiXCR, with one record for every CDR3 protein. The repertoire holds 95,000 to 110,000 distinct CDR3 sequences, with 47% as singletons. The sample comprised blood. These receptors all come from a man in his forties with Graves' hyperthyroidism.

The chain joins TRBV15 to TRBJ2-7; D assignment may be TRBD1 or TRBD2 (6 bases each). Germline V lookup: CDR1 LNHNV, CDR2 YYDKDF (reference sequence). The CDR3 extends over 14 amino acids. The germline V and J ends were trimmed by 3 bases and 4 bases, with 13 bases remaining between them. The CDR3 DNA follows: TGTGCCACCAGCAGCGGGGGCTGGGAGTACGAGCAGTACTTC. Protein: CATSSGGWEYEQYF.

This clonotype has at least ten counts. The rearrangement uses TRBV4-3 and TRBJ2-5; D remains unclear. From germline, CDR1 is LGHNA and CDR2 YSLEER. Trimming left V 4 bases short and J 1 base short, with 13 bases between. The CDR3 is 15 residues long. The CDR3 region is CASSPLRQSQETQYF. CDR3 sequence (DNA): TGCGCCAGCAGCCCCCTAAGGCAGTCCCAAGAGACCCAGTACTTC.

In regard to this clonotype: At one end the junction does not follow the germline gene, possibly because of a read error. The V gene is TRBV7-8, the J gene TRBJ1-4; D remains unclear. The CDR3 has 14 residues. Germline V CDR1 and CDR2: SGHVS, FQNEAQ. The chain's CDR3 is CASSLGTGCGKPFF. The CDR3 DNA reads TGTGCCAGCAGCTTAGGGACCGGGTGTGGGAAACCGTTTTTT.

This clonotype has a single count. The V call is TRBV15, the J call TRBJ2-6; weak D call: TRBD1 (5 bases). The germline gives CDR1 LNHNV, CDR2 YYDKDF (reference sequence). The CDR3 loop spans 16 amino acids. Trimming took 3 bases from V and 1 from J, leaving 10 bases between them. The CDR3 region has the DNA TGTGCCACCAGCAGCGTGGCAGGGTCTGGGGCCAACGTCCTGACTTTC. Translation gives CATSSVAGSGANVLTF.

The CDR3 is CASRLETELNTEAFF. The CDR3 nucleotides read TGTGCCAGCAGACTAGAGACAGAGTTGAACACTGAAGCTTTCTTT. V and J are TRBV6-1 and TRBJ1-1, with D perhaps TRBD1 (5 bases). From germline, CDR1 is MNHNS and CDR2 SASEGT. This CDR3 region has 15 residues. The V gene lost 6 bases and the J gene lost 0 bases, with 14 bases spanning the gap.